This T cell receptor beta chain was documented in a study of cytomegalovirus exposure and HLA in healthy donors. On this clone: Its antigen is not identified.

General study results and limits: Per a later analysis, 15,000 to 20,000 TCR beta sequences showed association with HLA alleles at 0.05 false discovery rate.

Primers for the PCR totalled 60 Vbeta and 13 Jbeta. Per the study methods: In a later analysis, roughly 11 million of 83 million or so unique beta chains occurred in at least two donors. The method was immunoSEQ multiplex PCR; TCRdb's version includes in-frame clones alone and lacks a portion of them. Clone size and the V and J calls come from that table; the DNA yielded D and trimming. Of around 150,000 clones in the sample, 65% to 85% are singletons; the top ten hold approximately 1.5%. Sequencing used PBMCs. The clonotype originates from a woman under 30 in good health and CMV-seronegative.

The CDR3 is CASSPTTYNEQFF. CDR3 in DNA: TGTGCCAGCAGCCCGACTACCTACAATGAGCAGTTCTTC. The chain employs TRBV11-3 and TRBJ2-1, with a possible D match to TRBD2 (5 bases). The germline gives CDR1 SGHNT, CDR2 YENEEA. This CDR3 is 13 amino acids long. Trimming took off 5 bases at V and 2 bases at J, with 7 bases between the two ends.